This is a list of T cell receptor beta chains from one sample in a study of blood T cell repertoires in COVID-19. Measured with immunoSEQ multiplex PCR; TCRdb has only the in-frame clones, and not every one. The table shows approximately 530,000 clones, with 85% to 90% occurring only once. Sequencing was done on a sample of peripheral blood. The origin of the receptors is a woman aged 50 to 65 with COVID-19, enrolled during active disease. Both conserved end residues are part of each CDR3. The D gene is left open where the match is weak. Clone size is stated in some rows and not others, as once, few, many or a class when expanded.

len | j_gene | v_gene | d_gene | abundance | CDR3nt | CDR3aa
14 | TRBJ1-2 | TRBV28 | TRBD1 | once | TGTGCCAGCACTACACAGGGGGCAAACTATGGCTACACCTTC | CASTTQGANYGYTF
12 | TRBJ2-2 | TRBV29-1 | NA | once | TGCAGCGTTGAAGGCAGCACCGGGGAGCTGTTTTTT | CSVEGSTGELFF
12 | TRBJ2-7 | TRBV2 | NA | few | TGTGCCAGCAGGGGCATTCTCTACGAGCAGTACTTC | CASRGILYEQYF
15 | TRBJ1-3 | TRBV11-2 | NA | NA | TGTGCCAGCAGCTTGACAGGACAGACAAGAAACACCATATATTTT | CASSLTGQTRNTIYF
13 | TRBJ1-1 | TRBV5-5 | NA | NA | TGTGCCAGCAGCTGGGGCGGGAACACTGAAGCTTTCTTT | CASSWGGNTEAFF
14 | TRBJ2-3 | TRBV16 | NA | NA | TGTGCCAGCAGCCTGCAACGACAGCCAGATACGCAGTATTTT | CASSLQRQPDTQYF
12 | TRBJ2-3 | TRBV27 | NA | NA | TGTGCCAGCAGTTATAGAGGAAATACGCAGTATTTT | CASSYRGNTQYF
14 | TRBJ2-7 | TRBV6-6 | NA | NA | TGTGCCAGCAGTACCCTAAGGGGGAGCTACGAGCAGTACTTC | CASSTLRGSYEQYF
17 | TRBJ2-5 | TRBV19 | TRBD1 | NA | TGTGCCAGTAGTATAGATGGGACAGCTACGTACCAAGAGACCCAGTACTTC | CASSIDGTATYQETQYF
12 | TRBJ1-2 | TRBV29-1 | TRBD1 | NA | TGCAGCGCCCAGGGACAGGGTGGCTGGTACACCTTC | CSAQGQGGWYTF
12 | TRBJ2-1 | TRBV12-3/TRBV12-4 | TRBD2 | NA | TGTGCCAGCACTAGCGGGGTCAATGAGCAGTTCTTC | CASTSGVNEQFF
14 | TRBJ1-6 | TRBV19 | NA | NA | TGTGCCAGTAGTATTTCCAGGTTAAATTCACCCCTCCACTTT | CASSISRLNSPLHF
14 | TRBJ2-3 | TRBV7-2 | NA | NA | TGTGCCAGCAGCTTAGCGGTAGCGTCGGATACGCAGTATTTT | CASSLAVASDTQYF
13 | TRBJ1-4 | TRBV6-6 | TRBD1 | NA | TGTGCCAGCAGTCTATTGGGACAGGGGAAACTGTTTTTT | CASSLLGQGKLFF
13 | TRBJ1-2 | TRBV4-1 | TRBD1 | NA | TGCGCCAGCAGCCTCGGACAGGGGGCAGGCTACACCTTC | CASSLGQGAGYTF
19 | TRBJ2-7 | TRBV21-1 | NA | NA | TGTGCCAGCAGCAAAAAGACCCCGGGAGAGGTTTTCAGCTCCTACGAGCAGTACTTC | CASSKKTPGEVFSSYEQYF
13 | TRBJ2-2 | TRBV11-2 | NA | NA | TGTGCCAGCAGCTCCCTTAACACCGGGGAGCTGTTTTTT | CASSSLNTGELFF
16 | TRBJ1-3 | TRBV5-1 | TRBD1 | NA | TGCGCCAGCAGTTATATGGGGACAGGGGCTGGAAACACCATATATTTT | CASSYMGTGAGNTIYF
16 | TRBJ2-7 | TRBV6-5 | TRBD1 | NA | TGTGCCAGCAGTTTAGGTTCGGACAGGGCCCCCTACGAGCAGTACTTC | CASSLGSDRAPYEQYF
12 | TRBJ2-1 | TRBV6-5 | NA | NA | TGTGCCAGCACCCTCTCCTACAATGAGCAGTTCTTC | CASTLSYNEQFF